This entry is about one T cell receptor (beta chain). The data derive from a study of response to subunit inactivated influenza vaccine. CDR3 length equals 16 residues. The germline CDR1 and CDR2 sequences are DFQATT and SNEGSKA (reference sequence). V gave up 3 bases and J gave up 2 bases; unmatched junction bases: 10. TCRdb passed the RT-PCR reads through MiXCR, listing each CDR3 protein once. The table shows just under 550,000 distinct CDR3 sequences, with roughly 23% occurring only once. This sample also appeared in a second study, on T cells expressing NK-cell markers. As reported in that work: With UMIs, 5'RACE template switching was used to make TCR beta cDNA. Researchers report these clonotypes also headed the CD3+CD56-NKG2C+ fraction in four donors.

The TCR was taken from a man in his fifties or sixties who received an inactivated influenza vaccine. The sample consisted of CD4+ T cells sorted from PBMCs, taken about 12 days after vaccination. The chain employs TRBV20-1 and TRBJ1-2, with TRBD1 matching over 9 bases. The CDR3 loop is CSASPDRGLINYGYTF. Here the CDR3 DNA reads TGCAGTGCTAGCCCGGACAGGGGACTTATAAACTATGGCTACACCTTC.